Below, one TCR beta chain is given with its context. This specimen belongs to a study of blood T cell repertoires in COVID-19. The germline gives CDR1 MNHEY, CDR2 SVGEGT. The trim removed 6 bases at V and 4 bases at J, leaving 9 bases unmatched. CDR3 size: 15 residues. Method: immunoSEQ multiplex PCR; TCRdb's copy keeps in-frame clones and lacks some. This sample yields about 170,000 clones, of which approximately 82% are seen a single time; about 20% belongs to the top ten. This sequence originates from a woman of 80 years or more with acute or convalescent COVID-19. This chain joins TRBV6-2 or TRBV6-3 and TRBJ1-2, with 9 bases lining up with TRBD1. Sequenced material: peripheral blood. CDR3 in amino acids: CASSLGQGKGYGYTF. Written as DNA, the CDR3 is TGTGCCAGCAGCCTTGGACAGGGGAAGGGCTATGGCTACACCTTC.